This T cell receptor (beta chain) emerged from a study of T cells expressing NK-cell markers. The CDR3 contains 15 residues. The germline V gene encodes CDR1 MDHEN and CDR2 SYDVKM. Production of TCR beta cDNA relied on 5'RACE template switching with UMIs. TCRdb re-called the 5' RACE reads and catalogs CDR3 proteins one per entry, DNA excluded. The specimen's table records some 410,000 distinct CDR3 sequences. The clonotype comes from a woman between 18 and 70 years old in good health. The specimen was blood T cells: a sorted CD56 or NKG2C T cell subset, CD4+ or CD8+ T cells, or bulk PBMC T cells (not recorded which). The J gene is TRBJ2-3, the V gene TRBV28; TCRdb outputs TRBD2, but without DNA this stays unchecked. This chain's CDR3 is CASSLSGRASDTQYF. The full variable domain, rest sourced from reference TRBV28 and TRBJ2-3, is DVKVTQSSRYLVKRTGEKVFLECVQDMDHENMFWYRQDPGLGLRLIYFSYDVKMKEKGDIPEGYSVSREKKERFSLILESASTNQTSMYLCASSLSGRASDTQYFGPGTRLTVL.